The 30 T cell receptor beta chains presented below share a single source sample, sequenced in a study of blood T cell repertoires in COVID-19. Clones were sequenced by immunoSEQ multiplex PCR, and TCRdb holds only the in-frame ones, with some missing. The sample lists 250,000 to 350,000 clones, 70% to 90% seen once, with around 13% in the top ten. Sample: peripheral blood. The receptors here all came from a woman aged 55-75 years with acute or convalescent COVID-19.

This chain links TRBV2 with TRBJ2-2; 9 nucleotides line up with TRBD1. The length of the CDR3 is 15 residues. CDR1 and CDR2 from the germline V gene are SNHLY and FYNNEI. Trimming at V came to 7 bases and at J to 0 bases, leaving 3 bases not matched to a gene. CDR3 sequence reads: CASNRDRANTGELFF. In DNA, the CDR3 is TGTGCCAGCAATAGGGACAGGGCGAACACCGGGGAGCTGTTTTTT.

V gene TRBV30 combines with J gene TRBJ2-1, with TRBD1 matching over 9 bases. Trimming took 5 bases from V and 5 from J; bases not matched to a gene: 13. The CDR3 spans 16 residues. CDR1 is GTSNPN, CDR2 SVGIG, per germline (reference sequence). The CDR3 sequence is CAWEIRRGTGNNEQFF. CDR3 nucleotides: TGTGCCTGGGAGATCCGAAGAGGGACAGGGAACAATGAGCAGTTCTTC.

CDR3 DNA: TGTGCCACCAGCAGAGCTAGCGGTCAGCAGTTCTTC. It is translated as CATSRASGQQFF. The chain joins TRBV15 to TRBJ2-1; 7 bases fit TRBD2. CDR1 is LNHNV and CDR2 is YYDKDF in the germline V gene (reference sequence). Germline trimming cut 1 base from V and 11 bases from J; bases unmatched to any gene: 2. The CDR3 totals 12 residues.

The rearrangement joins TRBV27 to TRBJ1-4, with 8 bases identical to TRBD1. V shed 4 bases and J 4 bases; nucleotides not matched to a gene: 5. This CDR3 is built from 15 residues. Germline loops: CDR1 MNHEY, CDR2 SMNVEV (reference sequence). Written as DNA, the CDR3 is TGTGCCAGCAGTTCCGGACAGGGACATAATGAAAAACTGTTTTTT. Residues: CASSSGQGHNEKLFF.

The DNA of the CDR3 is TGTGCCAGCAGTGAACCTGCTAACTATGGCTACACCTTC. This encodes CASSEPANYGYTF. This rearrangement joins TRBV6-1 to TRBJ1-2, with D unresolved. Germline V gene data show CDR1 as MNHNS and CDR2 as SASEGT. CDR3 length equals 13 residues. V lost 2 bases to trimming and J lost 0 bases, with 4 bases between them.

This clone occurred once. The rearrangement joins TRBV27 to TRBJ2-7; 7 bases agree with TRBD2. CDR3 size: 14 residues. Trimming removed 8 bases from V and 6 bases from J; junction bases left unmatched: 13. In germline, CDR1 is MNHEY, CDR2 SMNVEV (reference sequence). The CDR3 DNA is TGTGCCAGCCGCCGGGCAGCGGGACCCCTCGAGCAGTACTTC. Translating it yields CASRRAAGPLEQYF.

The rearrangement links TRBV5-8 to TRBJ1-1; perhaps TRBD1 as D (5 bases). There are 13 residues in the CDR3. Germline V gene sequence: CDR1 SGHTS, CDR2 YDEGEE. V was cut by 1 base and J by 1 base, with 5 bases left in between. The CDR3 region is CASSLTGNTEAFF. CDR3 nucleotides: TGTGCCAGCAGCTTGACAGGGAACACTGAAGCTTTCTTT.

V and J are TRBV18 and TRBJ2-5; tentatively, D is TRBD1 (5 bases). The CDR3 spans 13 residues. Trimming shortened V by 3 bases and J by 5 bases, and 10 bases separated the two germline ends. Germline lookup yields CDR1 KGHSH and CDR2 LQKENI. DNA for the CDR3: TGTGCCAGCTCACCCCAGGGCCGGGAGACCCAGTACTTC. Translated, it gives CASSPQGRETQYF.

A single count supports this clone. Written as DNA, the CDR3 is TGCAGCGCTTTGGCGGGGGGCGGAACCGGGGAGCTGTTTTTT. Its protein product is CSALAGGGTGELFF. The genes are TRBV29-1 and TRBJ2-2; the match to TRBD2 covers 8 bases. V trimming: 7 bases; J trimming: 5 bases; junction bases outside the gene matches: 9. This CDR3 has 14 amino acids. Germline CDR1 SQVTM, CDR2 ANQGSEA.

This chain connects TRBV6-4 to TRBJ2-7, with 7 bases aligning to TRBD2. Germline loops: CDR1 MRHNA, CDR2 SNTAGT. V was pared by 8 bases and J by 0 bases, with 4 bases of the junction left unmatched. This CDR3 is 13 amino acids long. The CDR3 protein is CASWGGDSYEQYF. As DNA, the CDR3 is TGTGCCAGCTGGGGGGGGGACTCCTACGAGCAGTACTTC.

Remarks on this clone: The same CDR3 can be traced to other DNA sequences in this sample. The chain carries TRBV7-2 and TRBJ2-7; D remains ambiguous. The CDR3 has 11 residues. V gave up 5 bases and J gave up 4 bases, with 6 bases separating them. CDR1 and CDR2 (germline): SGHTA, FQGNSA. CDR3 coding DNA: TGTGCCAGCAGCCCCCTATACGAGCAGTACTTC. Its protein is CASSPLYEQYF.

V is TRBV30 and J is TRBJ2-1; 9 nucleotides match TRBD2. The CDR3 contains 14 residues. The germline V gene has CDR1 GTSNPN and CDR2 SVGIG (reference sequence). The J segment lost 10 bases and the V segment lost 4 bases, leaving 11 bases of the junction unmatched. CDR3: CAWNLLAGDREQFF. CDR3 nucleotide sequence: TGTGCCTGGAACCTTTTAGCGGGGGACCGGGAGCAGTTCTTC.

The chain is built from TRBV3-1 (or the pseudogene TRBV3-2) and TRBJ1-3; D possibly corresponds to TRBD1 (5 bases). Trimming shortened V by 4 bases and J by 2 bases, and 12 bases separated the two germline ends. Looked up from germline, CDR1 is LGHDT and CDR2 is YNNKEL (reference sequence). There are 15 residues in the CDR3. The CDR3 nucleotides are TGTGCCAGCAGCCGATCAGCAGGGCCTGGAAACACCATATATTTT. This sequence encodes CASSRSAGPGNTIYF.

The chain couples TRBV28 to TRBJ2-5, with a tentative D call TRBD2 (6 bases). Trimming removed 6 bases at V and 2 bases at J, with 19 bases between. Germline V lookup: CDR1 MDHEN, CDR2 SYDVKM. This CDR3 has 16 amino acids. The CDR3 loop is CASSPGGPGGQETQYF. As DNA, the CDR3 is TGTGCCAGCAGCCCCGGAGGTCCCGGGGGACAAGAGACCCAGTACTTC.

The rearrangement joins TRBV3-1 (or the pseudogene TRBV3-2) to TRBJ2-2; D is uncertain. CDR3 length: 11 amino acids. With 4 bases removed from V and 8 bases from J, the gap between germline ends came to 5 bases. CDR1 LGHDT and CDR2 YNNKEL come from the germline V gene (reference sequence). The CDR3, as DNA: TGTGCCAGCAGCCTAATAGGGGAGCTGTTTTTT. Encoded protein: CASSLIGELFF.

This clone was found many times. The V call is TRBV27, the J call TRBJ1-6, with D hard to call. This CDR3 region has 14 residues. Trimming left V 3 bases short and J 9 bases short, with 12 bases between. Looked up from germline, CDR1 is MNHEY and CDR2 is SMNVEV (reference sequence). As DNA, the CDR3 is TGTGCCAGCAGTTTTTCAGACGGGAGTTCACCCCTCCACTTT. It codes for CASSFSDGSSPLHF.

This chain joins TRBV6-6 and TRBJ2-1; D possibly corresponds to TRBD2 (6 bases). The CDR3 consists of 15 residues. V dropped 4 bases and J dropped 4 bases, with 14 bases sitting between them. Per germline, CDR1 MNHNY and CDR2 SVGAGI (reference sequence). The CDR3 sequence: CASSSRDSPYNEQFF. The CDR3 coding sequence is TGTGCCAGCAGTTCGCGGGATTCCCCTTACAATGAGCAGTTCTTC.

CDR3 loop: CASSLALQETQYF. For the CDR3, the DNA is TGTGCCAGCAGCTTGGCCTTGCAAGAGACCCAGTACTTC. The V gene is TRBV5-6, the J gene TRBJ2-5; D remains ambiguous. Trimming left V 0 bases short and J 2 bases short, with 5 bases between. In germline, CDR1 is SGHDT, CDR2 YYEEEE. The length of the CDR3 is 13 residues.

DNA of the CDR3: TGTGCCAGCAGCTTGGATCTAGCGTCGTTCTTC. Encoded protein: CASSLDLASFF. The chain uses TRBV5-8 and TRBJ2-1; D might be TRBD2 (6 bases). Looked up from germline, CDR1 is SGHTS and CDR2 is YDEGEE. Between the trimmed V and J ends, which lost 0 bases and 15 bases, there was a span of 10 bases. The CDR3 sequence is 11 residues long. The complete variable domain, with remaining parts taken from reference TRBV5-8 and TRBJ2-1, reads EAGVTQSPTHLIKTRGQQATLRCSPISGHTSVYWYQQALGLGLQFLLWYDEGEERNRGNFPPRFSGRQFPNYSSELNVNALELEDSALYLCASSLDLASFFGPGTRLTVL.

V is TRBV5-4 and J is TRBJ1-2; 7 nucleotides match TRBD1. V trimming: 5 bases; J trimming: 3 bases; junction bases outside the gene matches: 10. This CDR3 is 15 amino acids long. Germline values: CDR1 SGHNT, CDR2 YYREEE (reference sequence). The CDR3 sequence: CASRQSGGLDYGYTF. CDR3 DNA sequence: TGTGCCAGCAGGCAGTCAGGGGGATTAGACTATGGCTACACCTTC.

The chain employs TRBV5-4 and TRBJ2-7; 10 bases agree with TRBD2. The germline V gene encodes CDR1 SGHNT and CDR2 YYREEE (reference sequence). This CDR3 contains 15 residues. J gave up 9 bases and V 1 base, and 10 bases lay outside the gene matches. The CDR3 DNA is TGTGCCAGCAGCTTGAGGCCTAGCGGGAGAATCGGGCAGTACTTC. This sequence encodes CASSLRPSGRIGQYF.

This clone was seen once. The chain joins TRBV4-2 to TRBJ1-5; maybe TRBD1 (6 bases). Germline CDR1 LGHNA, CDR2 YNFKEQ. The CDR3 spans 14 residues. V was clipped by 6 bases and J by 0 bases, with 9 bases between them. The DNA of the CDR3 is TGTGCCAGCAGTCGGGACATTAGCAATCAGCCCCAGCATTTT. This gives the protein CASSRDISNQPQHF.

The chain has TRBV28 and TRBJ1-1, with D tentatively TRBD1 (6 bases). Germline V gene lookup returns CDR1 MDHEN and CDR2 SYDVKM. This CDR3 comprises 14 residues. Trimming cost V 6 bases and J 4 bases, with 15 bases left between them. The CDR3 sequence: CASRLGQPTTEAFF. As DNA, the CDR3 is TGTGCCAGCAGGCTAGGACAGCCGACCACTGAAGCTTTCTTT.

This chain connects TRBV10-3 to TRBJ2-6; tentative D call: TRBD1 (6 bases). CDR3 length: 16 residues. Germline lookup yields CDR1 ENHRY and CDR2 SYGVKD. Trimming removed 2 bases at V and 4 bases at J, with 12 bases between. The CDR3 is CAISELQGTGANVLTF. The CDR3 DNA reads TGTGCCATCAGTGAGCTACAGGGAACCGGGGCCAACGTCCTGACTTTC.

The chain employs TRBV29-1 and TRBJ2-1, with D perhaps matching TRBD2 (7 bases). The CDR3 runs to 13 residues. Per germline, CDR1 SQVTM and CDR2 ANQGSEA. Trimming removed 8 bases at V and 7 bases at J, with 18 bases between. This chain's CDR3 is CSQGGAWGNEQFF. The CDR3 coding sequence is TGCAGCCAAGGGGGGGCCTGGGGTAATGAGCAGTTCTTC.

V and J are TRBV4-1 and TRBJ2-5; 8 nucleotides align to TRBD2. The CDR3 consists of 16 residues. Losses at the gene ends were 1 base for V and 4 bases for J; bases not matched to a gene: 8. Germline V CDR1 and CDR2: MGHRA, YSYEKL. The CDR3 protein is CASSQAGLGGLETQYF. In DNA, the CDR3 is TGCGCCAGCAGCCAAGCGGGACTAGGGGGGCTAGAGACCCAGTACTTC.

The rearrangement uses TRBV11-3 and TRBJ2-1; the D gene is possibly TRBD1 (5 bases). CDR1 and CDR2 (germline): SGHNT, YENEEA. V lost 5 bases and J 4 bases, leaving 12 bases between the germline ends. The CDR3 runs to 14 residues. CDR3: CASSPYPGYNEQFF. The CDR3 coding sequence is TGTGCCAGCAGCCCCTACCCAGGGTACAATGAGCAGTTCTTC.

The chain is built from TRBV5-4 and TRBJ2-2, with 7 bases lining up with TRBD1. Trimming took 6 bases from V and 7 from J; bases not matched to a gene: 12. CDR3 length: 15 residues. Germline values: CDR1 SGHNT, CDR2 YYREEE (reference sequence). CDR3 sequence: CASTSGTDLVGELFF. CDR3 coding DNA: TGTGCCAGCACCTCCGGGACAGATCTGGTCGGGGAGCTGTTTTTT.

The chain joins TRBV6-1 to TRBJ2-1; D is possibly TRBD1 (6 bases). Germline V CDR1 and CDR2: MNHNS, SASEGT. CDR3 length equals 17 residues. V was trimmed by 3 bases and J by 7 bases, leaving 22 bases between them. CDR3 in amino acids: CASSEEPTGQQKNEQFF. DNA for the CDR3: TGTGCCAGCAGTGAGGAACCGACGGGACAACAAAAGAATGAGCAGTTCTTC.

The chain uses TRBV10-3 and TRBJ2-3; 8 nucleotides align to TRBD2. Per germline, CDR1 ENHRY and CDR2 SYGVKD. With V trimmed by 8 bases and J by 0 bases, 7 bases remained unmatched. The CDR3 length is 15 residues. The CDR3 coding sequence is TGTGCCATCCGGGAGATAGCGGGAAGCACAGATACGCAGTATTTT. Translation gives CAIREIAGSTDTQYF.